Following are 11 T cell receptor beta chains from one sample sequenced in a study of blood T cell repertoires in COVID-19. The data were produced by immunoSEQ multiplex PCR, yet TCRdb's version contains in-frame clones alone and is incomplete. The table lists some 50,000 clones, 75% to 90% of them singletons, with more than 15% in the top ten. The source material was peripheral blood. These receptors were collected from a human donor in a cohort sampled during active COVID-19. The donor label of this sample is uncertain.

V is TRBV6-5 and J is TRBJ1-1; the match to TRBD1 covers 10 bases. CDR3 length equals 15 residues. Per the germline V gene, CDR1 is MNHEY and CDR2 is SVGAGI. V dropped 7 bases and J dropped 3; count of bases not matched to a gene: 8. The CDR3 nucleotides read TGTGCCAGCAAATCCCGGGGGACAGGGGACACTGAAGCTTTCTTT. Its protein product is CASKSRGTGDTEAFF.

V gene TRBV29-1 combines with J gene TRBJ1-1; TRBD1 is a possible D gene (5 bases). The germline CDR1 and CDR2 sequences are SQVTM and ANQGSEA. The CDR3 has 11 amino acids. The V end lost 4 bases, the J end lost 10 bases, and 13 bases lay between the germline ends. The chain's CDR3 is CSVVDRVRAFF. The CDR3 nucleotides read TGCAGCGTTGTTGACAGAGTAAGAGCTTTCTTT.

The gene calls are TRBV18 and TRBJ2-1, with a weak D call TRBD1 (6 bases). The V end was cut by 5 bases, the J end by 12 bases, with 20 bases between. The CDR3 totals 14 residues. The germline V gene encodes CDR1 KGHSH and CDR2 LQKENI. In nucleotides, the CDR3 is TGTGCCAGCTCATCTCTTGGGGGCAGGGAGAGGCAGTTCTTC. This encodes CASSSLGGRERQFF.

The CDR3 DNA reads TGTGCCAGCAGCTACCGACTTATGCAAGAGACCCAGTACTTC. Residues: CASSYRLMQETQYF. V is TRBV11-1 and J is TRBJ2-5; the D is unclear. Germline V lookup: CDR1 SGHAT, CDR2 FQDESV (reference sequence). The CDR3 is 14 amino acids. Between the trimmed V and J ends, which lost 4 bases and 2 bases, there was a span of 11 bases. The complete variable domain, with remaining parts taken from reference TRBV11-1 and TRBJ2-5, reads EAEVAQSPRYKITEKSQAVAFWCDPISGHATLYWYRQILGQGPELLVQFQDESVVDDSQLPKDRFSAERLKGVDSTLKIQPAELGDSAMYLCASSYRLMQETQYFGPGTRLLVL.

The rearrangement links TRBV7-2 to TRBJ2-3; TRBD1 might be the D (6 bases). Germline loops: CDR1 SGHTA, CDR2 FQGNSA. Trimming cost V 6 bases and J 2 bases, with 12 bases left between them. The CDR3 has 14 residues. The CDR3 loop reads CASSPPGHTDTQYF. The CDR3 DNA reads as TGTGCCAGCAGTCCTCCGGGACACACAGATACGCAGTATTTT.

V is TRBV27 and J is TRBJ1-5; D remains unclear. Germline CDR1 and CDR2: MNHEY and SMNVEV (reference sequence). The CDR3 has 13 amino acids. V was trimmed by 5 bases and J by 6 bases, leaving 11 bases between them. CDR3 in DNA: TGTGCCAGCAGTCCCCCCGGTGGTCAGCCCCAGCATTTT. Its translation: CASSPPGGQPQHF.

This chain links TRBV25-1 with TRBJ2-5, with 12 bases fitting TRBD2. Germline V CDR1 and CDR2: MGHDK, SYGVNS. J was trimmed by 4 bases and V by 3 bases; bases with no gene match: 0. The CDR3 is 14 amino acids. This CDR3 is CASSEGLAGETQYF. The CDR3 DNA reads as TGTGCCAGCAGTGAGGGACTAGCGGGAGAGACCCAGTACTTC.

The chain recombines TRBV6-6 with TRBJ1-3; 9 positions agree with TRBD1. The germline CDR1 and CDR2 sequences are MNHNY and SVGAGI (reference sequence). The J segment lost 7 bases and the V segment lost 6 bases, leaving 7 bases of the junction unmatched. This CDR3 region has 14 residues. The DNA of the CDR3 is TGTGCCAGCAGAGCCGGGACAGGGTGGAACACCATATATTTT. Protein product: CASRAGTGWNTIYF.

This clone showed up just once. The chain recombines TRBV11-3 with TRBJ2-1, with a weak D call TRBD2 (5 bases). The CDR3 loop spans 17 amino acids. Germline CDR1 SGHNT, CDR2 YENEEA. Trimming stripped 1 base from V and 5 bases from J, with 18 bases between. The CDR3 DNA reads as TGTGCCAGCAGCTTAGGTGTCGGACTCGTAGGAGACAATGAGCAGTTCTTC. Translating it yields CASSLGVGLVGDNEQFF.

The CDR3 is CASSEGGGDTQYF. DNA for the CDR3: TGCGCCAGCAGTGAGGGGGGGGGTGATACGCAGTATTTT. The chain recombines TRBV10-2 with TRBJ2-3, with TRBD2 matching over 7 bases. Germline lookup yields CDR1 WSHSY and CDR2 SAAADI. The V segment lost 2 bases and the J segment 6 bases; nucleotides outside the gene matches: 2. The CDR3 consists of 13 residues.

The sample holds one count of this clone. The chain employs TRBV4-1 and TRBJ2-2, with D uncertain. The CDR3 loop spans 14 amino acids. Trimming took 0 bases from V and 3 from J, leaving 5 bases between them. Germline V CDR1 and CDR2: MGHRA, YSYEKL. The CDR3 DNA is TGCGCCAGCAGCCAAGAGAGATACACCGGGGAGCTGTTTTTT. This translates into CASSQERYTGELFF.